This T cell receptor beta chain originates from a study of Tregs in tolerant kidney transplant recipients. Study outcomes and limitations: Nucleotide sequences could not be compared across some patients' samples due to primer changes. Donor-specific Treg expansion exceeded global Treg expansion in tolerant patients, suggesting antigen drive. Activated donor B cell expansion appeared to reveal the most relevant donor-specific TCRbeta repertoire.

Points on this clone: The antigen is not known.

Profiled with immunoSEQ multiplex PCR; TCRdb holds only in-frame clones, not every one. The sample records some 70,000 clones, 80% to 95% being singletons. V was pared by 6 bases and J by 4 bases, with 12 bases of the junction left unmatched. The germline CDR1 and CDR2 sequences are LGHNA and YNFKEQ. The CDR3 covers 15 residues. The source of this sequence is a human donor who received a combined kidney and bone marrow transplant. Sample: CD8+ T cells from blood, taken before the transplant. The rearrangement uses TRBV4-2 and TRBJ2-7; 7 bases are shared with TRBD1. CDR3 coding DNA: TGTGCCAGCAGACTTATCGACAGGGAAAATTACGAGCAGTACTTC. It specifies CASRLIDRENYEQYF.